Detailed here is one T cell receptor beta chain. This sample was taken from a study of blood T cell repertoires in COVID-19. Across the whole study: Samples representing acute and convalescent COVID-19 were sourced from the United States, Italy and Spain.

Germline CDR1 is SGHTS and CDR2 is YDEGEE. The CDR3 spans 14 residues. V was pared by 2 bases and J by 7 bases, with 15 bases between. Authors' analysis steps: How many nucleated cells were present was estimated from reference gene primer amplification. Only in-frame clones appear in the TCRdb table, and some are missing; sequencing was by immunoSEQ multiplex PCR. Clone size and V and J calls were adopted from that table, with D and trimming inferred from the DNA. The repertoire has some 90,000 clones, nearly 90% of them found once; the top ten carry more than 3.5%. This chain connects TRBV5-8 to TRBJ1-2; maybe TRBD1 (5 bases). Input material: peripheral blood. This receptor was identified in a woman aged 80 or over with active or convalescent COVID-19. The DNA for the CDR3 is TGTGCCAGCAGCTTAGATACAGGATACCGTGGCTACACCTTC. Amino acids: CASSLDTGYRGYTF. The full variable domain, rest sourced from reference TRBV5-8 and TRBJ1-2, is EAGVTQSPTHLIKTRGQQATLRCSPISGHTSVYWYQQALGLGLQFLLWYDEGEERNRGNFPPRFSGRQFPNYSSELNVNALELEDSALYLCASSLDTGYRGYTFGSGTRLTVV.